This T cell receptor beta chain appears in the sequencing data of a study of T cell repertoires in cytomegalovirus infection. Study context: Newly reported HLA-C-restricted and thoroughly characterized HLA-B-restricted CMV epitopes were employed. Public TCR beta signature analysis indicated the presence of both CMV infection and matching HLA type. Study-level points and caveats: Identification of carriers of CMV plus the relevant HLA was achieved through cumulative public TCR beta family frequency.

Worth noting for this clonotype: Its matching antigen is unknown.

Per germline, CDR1 ENHRY and CDR2 SYGVKD. Trimming took 0 bases from V and 1 from J, leaving 10 bases between them. The CDR3 totals 16 residues. TCRdb reanalysed the reads using MiXCR and keeps one entry per CDR3 protein. The sample records about 37,000 distinct CDR3 sequences, about 52% being singletons. This receptor was taken from a human donor in good health (CMV status not recorded). Some clones in this sample may be carry-over from other donors' samples. Source: CD8+ T cells from cultured PBMCs, taken from culture after CMV antigen stimulation. This chain links TRBV10-3 with TRBJ1-3; no reliable D call. The CDR3 DNA follows: TGTGCCATCAGTGAGTCCCCCCAGGAATCTGGAAACACCATATATTTT. This gives the protein CAISESPQESGNTIYF.